This T cell receptor beta chain is from a study of blood T cell repertoires in COVID-19. Study information: Samples taken during acute and convalescent COVID-19 were collected in the United States, Italy and Spain.

CDR1 is SGHRS and CDR2 is YFSETQ in the germline V gene. Germline trimming cut 0 bases from V and 5 bases from J; bases unmatched to any gene: 8. The CDR3 is made up of 15 amino acids. Clones were sequenced by immunoSEQ multiplex PCR, and TCRdb holds only the in-frame ones, with some missing. This table holds almost 80,000 clones, around 90% found once. The chain has TRBV5-1 and TRBJ2-7, with 7 positions matching TRBD1. What was sequenced was peripheral blood. The source of this sequence is a woman aged 80 or over with acute or convalescent COVID-19. The CDR3 coding sequence is TGCGCCAGCAGCTTGGGGCAGGGGGTAGTCGACGAGCAGTACTTC. The encoded protein is CASSLGQGVVDEQYF. Supplemented by reference TRBV5-1 and TRBJ2-7, the full variable domain reads KAGVTQTPRYLIKTRGQQVTLSCSPISGHRSVSWYQQTPGQGLQFLFEYFSETQRNKGNFPGRFSGRQFSNSRSEMNVSTLELGDSALYLCASSLGQGVVDEQYFGPGTRLTVT.